This TCR beta chain was retrieved from a study of T-cell memory formation after mild COVID-19. The overall study: TCR clusters were mostly confined to one donor each. Study results and limitations: Pre-infection memory held some responding clones, suggesting pre-existing cross-reactive T cells responded. Whether second-wave clones peaking at day 37 were SARS-CoV-2 specific went unconfirmed. From day 15 to 85, contracting clones were balanced between CD4 and CD8, whereas later expanders leaned toward CD4+.

This clonotype was seen a handful of times. Its specificity is not known. The length of the CDR3 is 15 residues. V dropped 4 bases and J dropped 6; count of bases not matched to a gene: 11. Germline CDR1 is SGHNT and CDR2 is YYREEE (reference sequence). TCRdb re-analysed the 5' RACE reads in MiXCR, keeping a single row per CDR3 protein. The repertoire holds around 450,000 distinct CDR3 sequences, 15% to 20% seen once, with 7.5% to 10% in the top ten. The sample consisted of PBMCs or a T cell subset sorted from them (not recorded which). This TCR came from an adult woman who had mild COVID-19 (a few samples of this study predate the infection). Cell type and time point are not known. This chain links TRBV5-4 with TRBJ2-3; 7 positions agree with TRBD2. The CDR3 region is CASSQRLAQVDTQYF. As DNA, the CDR3 is TGTGCCAGCAGCCAAAGACTAGCCCAGGTGGATACGCAGTATTTT.